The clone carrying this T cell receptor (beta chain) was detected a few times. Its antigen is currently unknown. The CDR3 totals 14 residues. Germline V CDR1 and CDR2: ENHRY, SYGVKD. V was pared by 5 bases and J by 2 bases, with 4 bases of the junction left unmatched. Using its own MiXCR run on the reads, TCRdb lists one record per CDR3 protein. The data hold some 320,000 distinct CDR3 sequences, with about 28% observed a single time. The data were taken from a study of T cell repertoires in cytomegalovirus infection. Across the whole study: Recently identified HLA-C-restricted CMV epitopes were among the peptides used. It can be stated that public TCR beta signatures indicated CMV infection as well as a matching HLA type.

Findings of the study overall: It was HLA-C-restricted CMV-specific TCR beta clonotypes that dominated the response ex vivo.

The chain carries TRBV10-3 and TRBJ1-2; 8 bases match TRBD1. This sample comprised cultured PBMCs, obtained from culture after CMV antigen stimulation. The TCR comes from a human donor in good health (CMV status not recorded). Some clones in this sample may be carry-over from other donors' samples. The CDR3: CAISMTGENYGYTF. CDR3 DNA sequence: TGTGCCATCAGTATGACAGGGGAGAACTATGGCTACACCTTC.